One sample yielded the 2 T cell receptor beta chains listed below, sequenced in a study of chemoradiotherapy in HPV16-positive cancers. The repertoire was sequenced with immunoSEQ multiplex PCR; TCRdb's copy has only in-frame clones and lacks some. The sample contains more than 9,000 clones, 90% of which appear only once. The material was obtained from a patient who underwent chemoradiotherapy. The receptors come from a human donor with HPV-associated anogenital cancer.

The chain uses TRBV9 and TRBJ2-7; 7 bases align to TRBD1. The CDR3 covers 15 residues. Germline CDR1 is SGDLS and CDR2 is YYNGEE. V lost 0 bases and J lost 5; bases outside the gene matches: 8. CDR3 DNA sequence: TGTGCCAGCAGCGTAGCCCCAGACAGGGCCGACGAGCAGTACTTC. Protein sequence: CASSVAPDRADEQYF.

The CDR3 region is CASTPNLNYGYTF. DNA of the CDR3: TGTGCCAGCACCCCGAATCTTAACTATGGCTACACCTTC. The chain has TRBV6-5 and TRBJ1-2; D gene ambiguous. CDR1 and CDR2 (germline): MNHEY, SVGAGI. Trimming took off 7 bases at V and 1 base at J, with 10 bases between the two ends. There are 13 residues in the CDR3.